This TCR beta chain was sequenced for a study of blood T cell repertoires in COVID-19. Sequencing was performed with immunoSEQ multiplex PCR; in TCRdb, only in-frame clones are kept and a portion is missing. Here the sample spans around 230,000 clones, 88% being singletons. This TCR came from a woman in her twenties or thirties who had recovered from COVID-19. Sequenced input: PBMCs or T cells enriched from blood (not recorded which).

CDR3: CASSLGTGGLGSGEQYF. The CDR3 nucleotides are TGTGCCAGCAGCTTAGGGACAGGGGGCCTCGGGTCCGGGGAGCAGTACTTC. The chain uses TRBV7-9 and TRBJ2-7, with 11 nucleotides matching TRBD1. V lost 1 base and J lost 7; bases outside the gene matches: 12. The CDR3 loop spans 17 amino acids. Germline values: CDR1 SEHNR, CDR2 FQNEAQ (reference sequence).